The rows below give T cell receptor beta chains drawn from one sample of a study of shared clonotypes between healthy human individuals. Profiled with immunoSEQ multiplex PCR; TCRdb holds only in-frame clones, not every one. Found here are around 2.3 million clones, approximately 95% of them singletons; the top ten hold around 0.13%. Sample: naive CD4+ T cells sorted from blood. Receptors originate from a man aged 18 to 29 in good health. Each CDR3 is given with its conserved first and last residue. A D gene is named only where the DNA matches it firmly. Not all rows give a size; the values are once, few, many and, for expanded clones, a class.

j_call,clone_size,v_call,cdr3_length,d_call,cdr3_aa,cdr3_nt
TRBJ2-3,-,TRBV5-1,15,TRBD1,CASSLDTGGVDTQYF,TGCGCCAGCAGCTTGGACACAGGGGGCGTAGATACGCAGTATTTT
TRBJ1-2,-,TRBV6-4,16,-,CASRDRRQAARHGYTF,TGTGCCAGCAGGGATCGAAGACAGGCGGCACGCCATGGCTACACCTTC
TRBJ1-2,once,TRBV6-5,13,-,CASSTGTVYGYTF,TGTGCCAGCAGTACCGGGACTGTCTATGGCTACACCTTC
TRBJ1-1,-,TRBV6-1,13,-,CANSGQPNTEAFF,TGTGCCAACTCGGGACAACCGAACACTGAAGCTTTCTTT
TRBJ1-4,-,TRBV7-2,15,-,CASSLVGGANEKLFF,TGTGCCAGCAGCTTAGTTGGGGGAGCTAATGAAAAACTGTTTTTT
TRBJ1-3,-,TRBV10-3,15,-,CAINPGGARGNTIYF,TGTGCCATCAATCCCGGAGGGGCGAGGGGAAACACCATATATTTT
TRBJ2-2,-,TRBV5-1,16,-,CASSLAGLEGTGELFF,TGCGCCAGCAGCTTGGCCGGCCTCGAAGGGACCGGGGAGCTGTTTTTT
TRBJ1-3,-,TRBV5-1,16,-,CASSLTPSGPGNTIYF,TGCGCCAGCAGCCTTACACCCTCTGGACCTGGAAACACCATATATTTT
TRBJ2-3,-,TRBV7-9,19,-,CASSLAQGQLFTSTDTQYF,TGTGCCAGCAGCTTAGCGCAAGGACAGCTTTTTACTAGCACAGATACGCAGTATTTT
TRBJ1-5,-,TRBV18,15,-,CASSPRGDSNQPQHF,TGTGCCAGCTCACCACGCGGGGATAGCAATCAGCCCCAGCATTTT
TRBJ2-7,-,TRBV7-9,14,TRBD1,CASRKGTGPYEQYF,TGTGCCAGCAGAAAAGGGACAGGGCCATACGAGCAGTACTTC
TRBJ1-2,-,TRBV28,12,-,CASSLGEYGYTF,TGTGCCAGCAGTTTAGGGGAGTATGGCTACACCTTC
TRBJ2-2,-,TRBV5-5,17,-,CASSVSTGRRSTGELFF,TGTGCCAGCAGCGTTTCCACAGGGAGAAGGAGCACCGGGGAGCTGTTTTTT
TRBJ2-7,-,TRBV5-6,12,-,CASSQARSEQYF,TGTGCCAGCAGCCAGGCCCGGAGCGAGCAGTACTTC
TRBJ2-7,-,TRBV6-6,15,TRBD1,CASRYGQDPTYEQYF,TGTGCCAGCAGATACGGACAGGACCCTACCTACGAGCAGTACTTC
TRBJ2-5,-,TRBV29-1,14,-,CSVKSRDPRGTQYF,TGCAGCGTAAAAAGCCGGGACCCGCGGGGGACCCAGTACTTC
TRBJ2-5,-,TRBV5-1,15,TRBD2,CASSMGLAGRETQYF,TGCGCCAGCTCCATGGGACTAGCGGGACGAGAGACCCAGTACTTC
TRBJ2-1,-,TRBV28,12,-,CASSEDTNEQFF,TGTGCCAGCAGTGAGGACACAAATGAGCAGTTCTTC
TRBJ2-4,-,TRBV29-1,11,-,CSVGGENIQYF,TGCAGCGTTGGCGGTGAAAACATTCAGTACTTC
TRBJ1-6,-,TRBV9,16,TRBD1,CASSSGGLGGNSPLHF,TGTGCCAGCAGTTCAGGGGGCCTGGGAGGAAATTCACCCCTCCACTTT
TRBJ1-6,-,TRBV30,15,-,CAWSTVRDGNSPLHF,TGTGCCTGGAGTACCGTCCGGGACGGCAATTCACCCCTCCACTTT
TRBJ1-6,-,TRBV6-4,15,TRBD1,CASSDGSTGNSPLHF,TGTGCCAGCAGTGACGGGTCGACAGGGAATTCACCCCTCCACTTT
TRBJ2-2,once,TRBV25-1,14,-,CASSEYEAPGELFF,TGTGCCAGCAGTGAATATGAAGCCCCCGGGGAGCTGTTTTTT
TRBJ2-7,once,TRBV7-8,16,-,CASSLEVSGGSYEQYF,TGTGCCAGCAGCTTAGAAGTTAGCGGAGGCTCCTACGAGCAGTACTTC
TRBJ2-2,few,TRBV7-2,15,-,CASSLVPGNTGELFF,TGTGCCAGCAGCTTAGTTCCCGGGAACACCGGGGAGCTGTTTTTT
TRBJ2-4,-,TRBV6-5,13,-,CATTYLAKNIQYF,TGTGCCACCACATACCTAGCCAAAAACATTCAGTACTTC
TRBJ2-7,-,TRBV5-4,12,-,CASSLGGYEQYF,TGTGCCAGCAGCTTGGGGGGCTACGAGCAGTACTTC
TRBJ1-6,-,TRBV7-8,12,-,CASSPWGTPLHF,TGTGCCAGCAGCCCGTGGGGGACGCCCCTCCACTTT
TRBJ2-7,-,TRBV28,16,-,CASSLKGDYPSYEQYF,TGTGCCAGCAGTTTGAAAGGTGATTATCCTTCCTACGAGCAGTACTTC
TRBJ2-5,once,TRBV9,15,TRBD2,CASSVDGLDRETQYF,TGTGCCAGCAGCGTAGACGGACTAGATAGAGAGACCCAGTACTTC
TRBJ2-4,-,TRBV5-5,13,-,CASSLEGPYIQYF,TGTGCCAGCAGCTTGGAGGGCCCATACATTCAGTACTTC
TRBJ2-3,-,TRBV5-1,15,-,CASSLEGASTDTQYF,TGCGCCAGCAGCTTGGAAGGGGCCAGCACAGATACGCAGTATTTT
TRBJ2-1,-,TRBV29-1,12,TRBD1,CSADRGLDEQFF,TGCAGCGCTGACAGGGGGCTTGATGAGCAGTTCTTC
TRBJ2-2,-,TRBV7-9,14,-,CASRPGGYTGELFF,TGTGCCAGCAGACCCGGTGGATACACCGGGGAGCTGTTTTTT
TRBJ2-5,-,TRBV18,17,TRBD2,CASSPPGLAGGLETQYF,TGTGCCAGCTCACCACCGGGACTAGCGGGGGGTTTAGAGACCCAGTACTTC
TRBJ1-2,-,TRBV28,13,-,CAIQDRPNYGYTF,TGTGCCATCCAGGACCGTCCTAACTATGGCTACACCTTC
TRBJ1-5,-,TRBV2,14,TRBD1,CASTVGQGYQPQHF,TGTGCCAGCACCGTGGGACAGGGCTATCAGCCCCAGCATTTT
TRBJ2-2,-,TRBV2,15,TRBD2,CASSGSGANTGELFF,TGTGCCAGCAGTGGTAGCGGGGCAAACACCGGGGAGCTGTTTTTT
TRBJ1-6,-,TRBV7-2,18,TRBD1,CASSLVFLGGGDNSPLHF,TGTGCCAGCAGCTTAGTTTTTCTGGGAGGGGGCGATAATTCACCCCTCCACTTT
TRBJ2-6,-,TRBV19,15,-,CASNTGLSGANVLTF,TGTGCCAGTAATACGGGCCTCTCTGGGGCCAACGTCCTGACTTTC
TRBJ2-7,-,TRBV10-3,14,-,CAISESTGSYEQYF,TGTGCCATCAGTGAGTCAACAGGGTCCTACGAGCAGTACTTC